A selection of T cell receptor beta chains follows, all from one sample in a study of T cells in Graves' hyperthyroidism and ophthalmopathy. TCRdb re-analysed the multiplex PCR reads in MiXCR, keeping a single row per CDR3 protein. In the table there are 350,000 or so distinct CDR3 sequences, approximately 17% of which are singletons. Input material: blood. Receptors originate from a woman aged 25 to 39 with Graves' hyperthyroidism that later progressed to Graves' ophthalmopathy. Both conserved end residues are part of each CDR3. A D gene is named only where the DNA matches it firmly. Not all rows give a size; the values are once, few, many and, for expanded clones, a class.

V	J	D	size	CDR3	DNA
TRBV7-9	TRBJ2-7	TRBD1	-	CASSPRDSAYEQYF	TGTGCCAGCAGCCCACGGGACAGCGCCTACGAGCAGTACTTC
TRBV28	TRBJ2-1	-	many	CASSFYGYYNEQFF	TGTGCCAGCAGTTTTTACGGATACTACAATGAGCAGTTCTTC
TRBV12-3/TRBV12-4	TRBJ2-1	-	few	CASSPEVQQFF	TGTGCCAGCAGTCCCGAGGTACAGCAGTTCTTC
TRBV14	TRBJ2-1	-	many	CASSPLSGAGEQFF	TGTGCCAGCAGCCCCCTATCAGGGGCGGGTGAGCAGTTCTTC
TRBV5-1	TRBJ1-1	-	many	CASSLTRFMNTEAFF	TGCGCCAGCAGCTTGACCAGGTTCATGAACACTGAAGCTTTCTTT
TRBV19	TRBJ1-4	-	many	CASRVDEKLFF	TGTGCCAGTAGAGTAGATGAAAAACTGTTTTTT
TRBV11-1	TRBJ2-5	TRBD1	few	CASRDRGRGETQYF	TGTGCCAGCCGGGACAGGGGACGTGGAGAGACCCAGTACTTC
TRBV12-3/TRBV12-4	TRBJ1-2	-	-	CASSWVEGGDYGYTF	TGTGCCAGCAGTTGGGTGGAGGGAGGGGACTATGGCTACACCTTC
TRBV4-1	TRBJ1-2	-	few	CASSQDPSTSRDGYTF	TGCGCCAGCAGCCAAGACCCATCAACGTCTCGGGATGGCTACACCTTC
TRBV5-1	TRBJ1-4	TRBD1	few	CAGSPGQGGEKLFF	TGCGCCGGCAGCCCTGGACAGGGGGGCGAAAAACTGTTTTTT
TRBV5-1	TRBJ2-7	-	-	CASSPGARTDEQYF	TGCGCCAGCAGCCCAGGTGCCCGAACCGACGAGCAGTACTTC
TRBV6-2/TRBV6-3	TRBJ1-1	-	many	CASRLRGDFSGTEAFF	TGTGCCAGCAGGCTACGCGGGGATTTTTCAGGCACTGAAGCTTTCTTT
TRBV4-2	TRBJ2-1	TRBD2	-	CASSQETSGGIFNEQFF	TGTGCCAGCAGCCAGGAAACTAGCGGGGGGATTTTCAATGAGCAGTTCTTC
TRBV10-3	TRBJ1-5	TRBD1	-	CAISKDRDNQPQHF	TGTGCCATCAGTAAGGACAGGGACAATCAGCCCCAGCATTTT
TRBV28	TRBJ1-2	-	many	CASLQMTGAYLGYTF	TGTGCCAGCCTCCAGATGACAGGAGCTTATTTGGGCTACACCTTC
TRBV19	TRBJ2-1	-	many	CASSPPMSSFYNEQFF	TGTGCCAGTAGTCCTCCCATGTCTTCATTCTACAATGAGCAGTTCTTC
TRBV6-2/TRBV6-3	TRBJ1-2	-	-	CASRLSPGYGYTF	TGTGCCAGCAGGTTAAGCCCCGGCTATGGCTACACCTTC
TRBV18	TRBJ1-1	-	many	CASSPYRGTDAEAFF	TGTGCCAGCTCACCATATCGGGGGACCGACGCTGAAGCTTTCTTT
TRBV5-1	TRBJ2-5	TRBD2	-	CASSLVPAGRETQYF	TGCGCCAGCAGCTTGGTTCCAGCGGGAAGGGAGACCCAGTACTTC
TRBV9	TRBJ2-2	-	-	CASSVSGGAGELFF	TGTGCCAGCAGCGTGAGCGGAGGGGCCGGGGAGCTGTTTTTT
TRBV24-1	TRBJ2-7	-	-	CATSETSYGEQYF	TGTGCCACCAGTGAGACCTCCTACGGCGAGCAGTACTTC